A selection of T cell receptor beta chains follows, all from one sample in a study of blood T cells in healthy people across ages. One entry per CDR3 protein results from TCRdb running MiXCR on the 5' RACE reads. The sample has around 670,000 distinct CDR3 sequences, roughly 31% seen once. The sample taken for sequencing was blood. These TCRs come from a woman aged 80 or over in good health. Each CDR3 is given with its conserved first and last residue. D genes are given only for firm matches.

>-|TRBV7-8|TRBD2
CASGVAGRAYEQYF
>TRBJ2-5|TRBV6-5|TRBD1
CASSLTGEETQYF
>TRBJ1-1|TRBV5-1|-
CASRRDKNTEAFF
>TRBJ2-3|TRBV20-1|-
CSASDNTQYF
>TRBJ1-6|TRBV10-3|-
CAIDATGNSPLHF
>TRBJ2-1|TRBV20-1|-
CSASWRPRNNEQFF
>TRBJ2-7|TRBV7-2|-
CASSQKTYEQYF
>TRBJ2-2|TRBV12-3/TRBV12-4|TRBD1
CASKKHRGQNGELFF
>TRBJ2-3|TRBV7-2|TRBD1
CASSLAGGQPDTQYF
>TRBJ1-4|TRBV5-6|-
CASSKPGAANEKLFF
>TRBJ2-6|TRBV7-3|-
CASSRDSGADVLTF
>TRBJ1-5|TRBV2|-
CASTSHSNQPQHF
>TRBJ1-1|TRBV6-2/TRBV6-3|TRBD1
CASRDGQGGNTEAFF
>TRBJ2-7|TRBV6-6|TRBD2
CASSQTGGRNEQYF
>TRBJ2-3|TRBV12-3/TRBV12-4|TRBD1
CASTSQGVSTDAQYF
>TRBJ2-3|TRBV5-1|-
CASSPIGGSSKQGGLTDTQYF
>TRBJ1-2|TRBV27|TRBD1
CASRPTGTDGYTF
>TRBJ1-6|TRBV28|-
CASSSGTNNSPLHF
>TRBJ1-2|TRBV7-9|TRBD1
CASSNQGANYGYTF
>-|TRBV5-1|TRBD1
CAGSSNRGRETQFF
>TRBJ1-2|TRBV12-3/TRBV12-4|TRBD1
CASSPGPRGGGYTF
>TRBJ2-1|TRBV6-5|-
CASSPDHDKHNEQFF
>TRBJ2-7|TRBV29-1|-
CSVSLRYEQYF
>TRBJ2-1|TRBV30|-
CAWTDSYNEQFF
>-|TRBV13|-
CASSYRQGRGETQYF
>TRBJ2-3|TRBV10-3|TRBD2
CAISEPTSGALWEDTQYF
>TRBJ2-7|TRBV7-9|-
CASSLVQGRRSYEQYF
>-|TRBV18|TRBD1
CASSPQFDRGTLGKTQYF